Listed below are T cell receptor beta chains from one sample, sequenced in a study of identical twins. MiXCR, applied by TCRdb to the 5' RACE reads, yields one record per CDR3 protein. The repertoire holds some 710,000 distinct CDR3 sequences, with 6.1% as singletons. Sample: naive T cells sorted from blood. Receptors were obtained from a young man in good health. The CDR3 runs from the conserved cysteine through the conserved F or W. A D gene is named only where the DNA matches it firmly. Only part of the rows carry a size: once, few, many, or a class if the clone is expanded.

D gene: NA; clone size: many; V gene: TRBV7-9; CDR3 length: 14; J gene: TRBJ1-1; CDR3 DNA: TGTGCCAGCAGCTTAACACAGGGACGAACTGAAGCTTTCTTT; CDR3 protein: CASSLTQGRTEAFF
D gene: NA; clone size: many; V gene: TRBV7-9; CDR3 length: 14; J gene: TRBJ2-3; CDR3 DNA: TGTGCCAGCAGCTTAGTGAAGAGCCCAGATACGCAGTATTTT; CDR3 protein: CASSLVKSPDTQYF
D gene: NA; clone size: few; V gene: TRBV7-6; CDR3 length: 15; J gene: TRBJ2-2; CDR3 DNA: TGTGCCAGCAGCCCAACTAGTACTCTCACCGGGGAGCTGTTTTTT; CDR3 protein: CASSPTSTLTGELFF
D gene: NA; clone size: few; V gene: TRBV5-1; CDR3 length: 14; J gene: TRBJ2-4; CDR3 DNA: TGCGCCAGCAGCTCCGTGGGGGACAAAAACATTCAGTACTTC; CDR3 protein: CASSSVGDKNIQYF
D gene: NA; clone size: many; V gene: TRBV10-3; CDR3 length: 15; J gene: TRBJ1-4; CDR3 DNA: TGTGCCATCAGTGAGCTCACAGGGACTAATGAAAAACTGTTTTTT; CDR3 protein: CAISELTGTNEKLFF
D gene: NA; clone size: NA; V gene: TRBV30; CDR3 length: 11; J gene: TRBJ2-7; CDR3 DNA: TGTGCCTGGAGTACGTCCCACGAGCAGTACTTC; CDR3 protein: CAWSTSHEQYF
D gene: TRBD2; clone size: many; V gene: TRBV5-1; CDR3 length: 15; J gene: TRBJ2-1; CDR3 DNA: TGCGCCAGCAGTGTCGTAGCGGGATTGGACAATGAGCAGTTCTTC; CDR3 protein: CASSVVAGLDNEQFF
D gene: NA; clone size: many; V gene: TRBV20-1; CDR3 length: 15; J gene: TRBJ2-4; CDR3 DNA: TGCAGTGCTAGAGCCGCCGTAGTTATTGGAAACATTCAGTACTTC; CDR3 protein: CSARAAVVIGNIQYF
D gene: NA; clone size: few; V gene: TRBV12-1; CDR3 length: 15; J gene: TRBJ2-2; CDR3 DNA: TGTGCCAGCAAGGCTACTAGCGACTGCACCGGGGAGCTGTTTTTT; CDR3 protein: CASKATSDCTGELFF
D gene: TRBD2; clone size: many; V gene: TRBV5-1; CDR3 length: 15; J gene: TRBJ2-1; CDR3 DNA: TGCGCCAGCAGCAACGGGGCTAGCGGACTCAATGAGCAGTTCTTC; CDR3 protein: CASSNGASGLNEQFF
D gene: NA; clone size: few; V gene: TRBV25-1; CDR3 length: 12; J gene: TRBJ1-1; CDR3 DNA: TGTGCCAGCAGTGAACAGAACGGTGAAGCTTTCTTT; CDR3 protein: CASSEQNGEAFF
D gene: NA; clone size: NA; V gene: TRBV2; CDR3 length: 13; J gene: TRBJ2-2; CDR3 DNA: TGTGCCAGCAGGGAACAGGGACCCGGGGAGCTGTTTTTT; CDR3 protein: CASREQGPGELFF
D gene: TRBD1; clone size: many; V gene: TRBV7-9; CDR3 length: 13; J gene: TRBJ1-1; CDR3 DNA: TGTGCCAGCAGCTTTGGGGGACAGACTGAAGCTTTCTTT; CDR3 protein: CASSFGGQTEAFF
D gene: TRBD2; clone size: many; V gene: TRBV5-1; CDR3 length: 17; J gene: TRBJ2-7; CDR3 DNA: TGCGCCAGCAGCTTGGGGCTGAGCGGGAGGGCCAACTACGAGCAGTACTTC; CDR3 protein: CASSLGLSGRANYEQYF
D gene: NA; clone size: NA; V gene: TRBV7-2; CDR3 length: 15; J gene: TRBJ1-4; CDR3 DNA: TGTGCCAGCAGCTCAGCTGGAATAACTAATGAAAAACTGTTTTTT; CDR3 protein: CASSSAGITNEKLFF
D gene: NA; clone size: many; V gene: TRBV12-3/TRBV12-4; CDR3 length: 14; J gene: TRBJ2-1; CDR3 DNA: TGTGCCAGCAAGATAACGTTTGGCGACAATGAGCAGTTCTTC; CDR3 protein: CASKITFGDNEQFF
D gene: NA; clone size: NA; V gene: TRBV5-5; CDR3 length: 15; J gene: TRBJ1-4; CDR3 DNA: TGTGCCAGCAGCTTATGGGCAGGGAGTAGTGAAAAACTGTTTTTT; CDR3 protein: CASSLWAGSSEKLFF
D gene: TRBD2; clone size: NA; V gene: TRBV6-1; CDR3 length: 17; J gene: TRBJ2-7; CDR3 DNA: TGTGCCAGCAGTGACCTACTAGCGGGAGGGTTTGTATACGAGCAGTACTTC; CDR3 protein: CASSDLLAGGFVYEQYF
D gene: TRBD2; clone size: many; V gene: TRBV20-1; CDR3 length: 14; J gene: TRBJ2-1; CDR3 DNA: TGCAGTACCCCCCTAGCGGGAGCCTCGGAAGAGCAGTTCTTC; CDR3 protein: CSTPLAGASEEQFF
D gene: NA; clone size: NA; V gene: TRBV25-1; CDR3 length: 12; J gene: TRBJ1-2; CDR3 DNA: TGTGCCAGCAGTGAATGGGGTCGTGGCTACACCTTC; CDR3 protein: CASSEWGRGYTF
D gene: TRBD1; clone size: once; V gene: TRBV28; CDR3 length: 18; J gene: TRBJ1-1; CDR3 DNA: TGTGCCAGCAGTTTCGATTCAAAGTGGACAGGTCAGAACACTGAAGCTTTCTTT; CDR3 protein: CASSFDSKWTGQNTEAFF
D gene: TRBD1; clone size: NA; V gene: TRBV20-1; CDR3 length: 12; J gene: TRBJ2-7; CDR3 DNA: TGCAGTGCTAGACTCGCAGGGGGCGAGCAGTACTTC; CDR3 protein: CSARLAGGEQYF
D gene: TRBD1; clone size: many; V gene: TRBV7-8; CDR3 length: 17; J gene: TRBJ2-4; CDR3 DNA: TGTGCCAGCAGCTTAAAGGGCGACAGGGGTTTGAAAAACATTCAGTACTTC; CDR3 protein: CASSLKGDRGLKNIQYF
D gene: NA; clone size: many; V gene: TRBV5-1; CDR3 length: 14; J gene: TRBJ2-7; CDR3 DNA: TGCGCCAGCAGCGAAGGGGTGGTGGGGGCCGAGCAGTACTTC; CDR3 protein: CASSEGVVGAEQYF
D gene: TRBD1; clone size: many; V gene: TRBV18; CDR3 length: 16; J gene: TRBJ2-1; CDR3 DNA: TGTGCCAGCTCTCCACCGGGACAGGACTTTTACAATGAGCAGTTCTTC; CDR3 protein: CASSPPGQDFYNEQFF
D gene: NA; clone size: few; V gene: TRBV3-1; CDR3 length: 14; J gene: TRBJ2-5; CDR3 DNA: TGTGCCAGCAGCCAAGGGGTTGGTCGAGAGACCCAGTACTTC; CDR3 protein: CASSQGVGRETQYF
D gene: NA; clone size: many; V gene: TRBV27; CDR3 length: 12; J gene: TRBJ1-4; CDR3 DNA: TGTGCCAGCAGTCGAACAGGGATGGCACTGTTTTTT; CDR3 protein: CASSRTGMALFF
D gene: NA; clone size: many; V gene: TRBV5-4; CDR3 length: 16; J gene: TRBJ1-1; CDR3 DNA: TGTGCCAGCAGCTTGGGTCGGCTGCCCATGAACACTGAAGCTTTCTTT; CDR3 protein: CASSLGRLPMNTEAFF
D gene: TRBD1; clone size: many; V gene: TRBV20-1; CDR3 length: 15; J gene: TRBJ1-1; CDR3 DNA: TGCAGTGCTAGCCTAGGACAGGGGACGAACACTGAAGCTTTCTTT; CDR3 protein: CSASLGQGTNTEAFF